This T cell receptor (beta chain) emerged from a study of T cells of healthy individuals. Germline V gene sequence: CDR1 DFQATT, CDR2 SNEGSKA (reference sequence). Trimming shortened V by 6 bases and J by 4 bases, and 15 bases separated the two germline ends. The CDR3 extends over 13 amino acids. TCRdb used MiXCR to reprocess the 5' RACE reads, holding one entry per CDR3 protein. The table lists around 100,000 distinct CDR3 sequences, approximately 15% of them singletons. This clonotype was detected only a few times. The sequence was obtained from a human donor in good health. V and J are TRBV20-1 and TRBJ1-2; possibly TRBD1 for D (6 bases). The CDR3 coding sequence is TGCAGTGCCCCCCCCAGGGGACCCTATGGCTACACCTTC. This encodes CSAPPRGPYGYTF.